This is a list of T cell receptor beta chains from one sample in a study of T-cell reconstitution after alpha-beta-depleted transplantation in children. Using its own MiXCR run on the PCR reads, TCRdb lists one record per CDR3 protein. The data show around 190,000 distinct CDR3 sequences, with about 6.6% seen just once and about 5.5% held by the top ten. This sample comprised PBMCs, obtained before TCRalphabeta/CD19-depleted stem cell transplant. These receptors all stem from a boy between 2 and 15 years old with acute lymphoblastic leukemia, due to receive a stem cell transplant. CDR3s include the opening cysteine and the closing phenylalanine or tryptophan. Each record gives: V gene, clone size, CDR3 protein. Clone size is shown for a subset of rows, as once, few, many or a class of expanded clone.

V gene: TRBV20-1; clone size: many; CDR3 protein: CSAYRGPYEQYF
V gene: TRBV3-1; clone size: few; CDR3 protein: CASSQDRKVNGYTF
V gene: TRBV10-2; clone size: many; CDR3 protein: CASSAGGDGYTF
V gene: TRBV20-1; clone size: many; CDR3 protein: CSARTYRLSSYNEQFF
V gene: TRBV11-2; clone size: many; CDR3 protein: CASSAGSPSTNTGELFF
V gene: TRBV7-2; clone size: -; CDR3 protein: CASSPQRGFGDQPQHF
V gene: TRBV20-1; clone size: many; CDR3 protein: CSARAGASTDTQYF
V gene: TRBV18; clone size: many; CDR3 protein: CASSPERGAFEQYF
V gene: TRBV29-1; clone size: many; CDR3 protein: CSAQKGWEQFF
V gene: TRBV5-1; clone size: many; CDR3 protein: CASSLAGGNEAFF
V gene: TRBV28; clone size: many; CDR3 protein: CASRLRRGPQGTEAFF
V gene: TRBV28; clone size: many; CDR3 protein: CASSRAGELFF
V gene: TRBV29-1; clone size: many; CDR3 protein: CSVSSTEAFF
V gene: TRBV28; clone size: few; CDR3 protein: CASSPTPGQGMWETQYF
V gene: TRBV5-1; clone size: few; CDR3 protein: CASCNGLAGEETQYF
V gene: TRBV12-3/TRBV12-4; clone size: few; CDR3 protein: CASRSSGDTEAFF
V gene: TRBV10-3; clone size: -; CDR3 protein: CAISVIGVGYTF
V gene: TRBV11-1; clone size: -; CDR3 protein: CASSSLRSGAFGTDTQYF
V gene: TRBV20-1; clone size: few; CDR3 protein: CSAGVAGGHPYEQYF
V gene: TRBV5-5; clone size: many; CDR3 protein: CASSLQGRNEQYF
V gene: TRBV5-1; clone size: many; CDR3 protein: CASSSDRGEAFF
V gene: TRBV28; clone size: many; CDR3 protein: CASSGRAGTDTQYF
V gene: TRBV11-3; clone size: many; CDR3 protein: CASRKTTGFVKNIQYF
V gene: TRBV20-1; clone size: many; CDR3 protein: CSARGPMNTGELFF
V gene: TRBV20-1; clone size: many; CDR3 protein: CSARGGPNEQFF
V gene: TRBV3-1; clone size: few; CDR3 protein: CASSQEEGNTIYF
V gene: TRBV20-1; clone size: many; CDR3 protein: CSIETRSGYEQYF
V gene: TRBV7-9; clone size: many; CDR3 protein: CASSLSGVVNEQFF
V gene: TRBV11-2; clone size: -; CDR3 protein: CASSLGAGEWYTQYF
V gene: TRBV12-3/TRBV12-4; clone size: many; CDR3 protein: CASSQGTSGVNEQFF
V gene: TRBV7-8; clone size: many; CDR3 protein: CASSLDEKLFF